The 10 T cell receptor beta chains reported below all come from one sample, sequenced in a study of T cells after yellow fever vaccination. MiXCR was run by TCRdb on the 5' RACE reads, yielding one entry per CDR3 protein. The data hold around 26,000 distinct CDR3 sequences, with less than 3.5% observed a single time. This sample comprised PBMCs, either bulk or a sorted T-cell subset (CD4+, CD8+, memory, or dextramer-sorted; not recorded which), obtained around 45 days after the first yellow fever vaccination. The receptors derive from a man aged 18 to 30 who received the YFV17D yellow fever vaccine.

Many counts were recorded for this clonotype. This sequence joins TRBV7-6 and TRBJ2-1; the D gene is possibly TRBD1 (6 bases). Trimming took 6 bases from V and 9 from J, leaving 18 bases between them. From germline, CDR1 is SGHVS and CDR2 FNYEAQ. This CDR3 has 14 residues. CDR3 nucleotide sequence: TGTGCCAGCAGTAAAACCCAGGGGTTTGGTGAGCAGTTCTTC. Its translation: CASSKTQGFGEQFF.

In its sample, this clonotype was seen many times. The V and J genes are TRBV12-3 or TRBV12-4 and TRBJ2-1; tentative D call: TRBD1 (6 bases). V was trimmed by 5 bases and J by 2 bases, leaving 10 bases between them. The CDR3 is 14 residues long. The CDR3 bases are TGTGCCAGCAGTCTGGACAGAACCTACAATGAGCAGTTCTTC. Its protein product is CASSLDRTYNEQFF.

The chain has TRBV6-2 or TRBV6-3 and TRBJ2-7, with D perhaps given as TRBD1 or TRBD2 (6 bases each). Germline CDR1 reads MNHEY; CDR2 reads SVGEGT. The CDR3 covers 15 residues. V was cut by 5 bases and J by 3 bases, with 17 bases left in between. The CDR3 here is CASSPTPGGLYEQYF. The DNA of the CDR3 is TGTGCCAGCAGTCCAACCCCCGGGGGCCTCTACGAGCAGTACTTC.

This clonotype was observed many times. V and J are TRBV14 and TRBJ1-6; D is unresolved. The CDR3 is 14 residues long. V was cut by 1 base and J by 10 bases, with 11 bases left in between. Germline V gene sequence: CDR1 SGHDN, CDR2 FVKESK. The CDR3 sequence: CASSQGREYSPLHF. CDR3 DNA: TGTGCCAGCAGCCAAGGAAGGGAGTACTCACCCCTCCACTTT.

The table lists this clonotype with many counts. V is TRBV13 and J is TRBJ1-1; 7 bases agree with TRBD1. V trimming: 4 bases; J trimming: 1 base; junction bases outside the gene matches: 9. The CDR3 has 16 residues. CDR1 and CDR2 (germline): PRHDT, FYEKMQ (reference sequence). The CDR3: CASSWLRGQSNTEAFF. DNA of the CDR3: TGTGCCAGCAGCTGGCTCCGGGGACAGTCGAACACTGAAGCTTTCTTT. Complete variable domain (other parts from reference TRBV13 and TRBJ1-1): AAGVIQSPRHLIKEKRETATLKCYPIPRHDTVYWYQQGPGQDPQFLISFYEKMQSDKGSIPDRFSAQQFSDYHSELNMSSLELGDSALYFCASSWLRGQSNTEAFFGQGTRLTVV.

This clonotype was counted many times. CDR3 bases: TGTGCCAGCAGTCCACCATTCTTGACAGGGGGAGATGAAAAACTGTTTTTT. Protein product: CASSPPFLTGGDEKLFF. The chain has TRBV28 and TRBJ1-4, with 9 bases that match TRBD1. V shed 5 bases and J 6 bases; nucleotides not matched to a gene: 13. Per the germline V gene, CDR1 is MDHEN and CDR2 is SYDVKM. This CDR3 has 17 residues.

In its sample, this clonotype was seen many times. This chain connects TRBV15 to TRBJ2-1; D is ambiguous. The V end was cut by 0 bases, the J end by 9 bases, with 9 bases between. This CDR3 spans 13 amino acids. Germline V lookup: CDR1 LNHNV, CDR2 YYDKDF (reference sequence). CDR3 region: CATSRDGGSEQFF. The CDR3 DNA follows: TGTGCCACCAGCAGAGATGGTGGAAGTGAGCAGTTCTTC.

This clonotype was observed at least ten times. The V and J genes are TRBV5-6 and TRBJ2-7; 7 bases are shared with TRBD2. The CDR3 runs to 12 residues. J was trimmed by 7 bases and V by 3 bases; bases with no gene match: 4. Germline V gives CDR1 SGHDT, CDR2 YYEEEE. The CDR3 region is CASSWGEGEQYV. The CDR3 nucleotides read TGTGCCAGCAGCTGGGGGGAGGGGGAGCAGTACGTC.

This clonotype was found many times. The chain has TRBV5-6 and TRBJ2-3; 10 bases agree with TRBD2. Germline lookup yields CDR1 SGHDT and CDR2 YYEEEE. CDR3 length equals 15 residues. The V gene end was trimmed by 0 bases and the J gene end by 4 bases; junction bases not matched to a gene: 2. The CDR3 protein is CASSLVAGGPDTQYF. Written as DNA, the CDR3 is TGTGCCAGCAGCTTGGTAGCGGGGGGTCCAGATACGCAGTATTTT.

The sample holds many counts of this clonotype. This sequence joins TRBV7-2 and TRBJ1-6; no definite D call. The germline CDR1 and CDR2 sequences are SGHTA and FQGNSA. The CDR3 is 13 residues long. V was trimmed by 3 bases and J by 3 bases, leaving 3 bases between them. The CDR3 nucleotides read TGTGCCAGCAGCTTCCTCTATAATTCACCCCTCCACTTT. Its translation is CASSFLYNSPLHF.